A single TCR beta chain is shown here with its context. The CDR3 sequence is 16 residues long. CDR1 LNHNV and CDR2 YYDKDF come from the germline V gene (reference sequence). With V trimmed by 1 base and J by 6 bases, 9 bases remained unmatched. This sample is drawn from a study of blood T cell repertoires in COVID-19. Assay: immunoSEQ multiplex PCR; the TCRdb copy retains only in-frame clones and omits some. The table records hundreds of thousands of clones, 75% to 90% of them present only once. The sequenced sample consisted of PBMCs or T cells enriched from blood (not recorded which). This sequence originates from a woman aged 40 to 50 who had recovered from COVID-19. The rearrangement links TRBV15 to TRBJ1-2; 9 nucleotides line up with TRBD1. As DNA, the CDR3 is TGTGCCACCAGCAGAGTCTGGGGACAGGGAAAGGATGGCTACACCTTC. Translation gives CATSRVWGQGKDGYTF.